This T cell receptor beta chain was identified in a study of glioma-infiltrating T cells after dendritic cell vaccination. Time point in this sample: after dendritic cell vaccination, including at tumor progression/relapse. Fresh-frozen tumor tissue and more than two years of survival data were available for all. Sequenced by immunoSEQ multiplex PCR; TCRdb stores in-frame clones only, minus some. The sample lists tens of thousands of clones; less than 85% were seen once. The germline V gene encodes CDR1 SGHRS and CDR2 YFSETQ. The CDR3 loop spans 14 amino acids. Trimming at V came to 0 bases and at J to 6 bases, leaving 2 bases not matched to a gene.

This material consisted of blood, taken after dendritic cell vaccination. V usage is TRBV5-1 and J usage is TRBJ1-4; 7 nucleotides align to TRBD1. This receptor was identified in a human donor with glioblastoma. The CDR3 DNA follows: TGCGCCAGCAGCTTGGACAGGGGATATGAAAAACTGTTTTTT. It yields the protein CASSLDRGYEKLFF. Combining the CDR3 with reference TRBV5-1 and TRBJ1-4 gives the whole variable domain KAGVTQTPRYLIKTRGQQVTLSCSPISGHRSVSWYQQTPGQGLQFLFEYFSETQRNKGNFPGRFSGRQFSNSRSEMNVSTLELGDSALYLCASSLDRGYEKLFFGSGTQLSVL.